The source of this TCR beta chain is a study of beta chain features in type 1 diabetes. Overall study: Examined across all samples were some 99 million sorted cells. Study-level findings and limits: There was a moderate but significant shortening of TCRB CDR3s in all four CD4+ subsets of Type 1 diabetes patients.

This CDR3 contains 15 residues. CDR1 and CDR2 (germline): MNHEY, SVGAGI. The V end lost 0 bases, the J end lost 2 bases, and 11 bases lay between the germline ends. This clone was recorded a few times. Antigen: not known. The investigators reverse transcribed all of the isolated RNA, so they sequenced expressed TCRB transcripts. Method: immunoSEQ multiplex PCR; TCRdb's copy keeps in-frame clones and lacks some. The sample lists approximately 27,000 clones, under 50% occurring once. The chain joins TRBV6-5 to TRBJ2-7; TRBD2 is a possible D gene (6 bases). The TCR was taken from a man younger than 40 with type 1 diabetes. Material for sequencing was stem cell memory CD4+ T cells from blood. This CDR3 is CASSYSGGRAYEQYF. The CDR3 bases are TGTGCCAGCAGTTACTCGGGGGGAAGGGCCTACGAGCAGTACTTC.